A single sample gave rise to the 24 T cell receptor beta chains below, sequenced in a study of response to subunit inactivated influenza vaccine. A single record per CDR3 protein comes from TCRdb applying MiXCR to the RT-PCR reads. The sample records about 700,000 distinct CDR3 sequences, about 14% being singletons. Sequencing was performed on PBMCs from blood, taken around 15 days before vaccination. The receptor set was obtained from a man aged 45-60 years who received an inactivated influenza vaccine.

The chain is built from TRBV6-1 and TRBJ2-2, with D unclear. This CDR3 has 15 amino acids. Germline CDR1 MNHNS, CDR2 SASEGT. Trimming took 8 bases from V and 2 from J, leaving 15 bases between them. The CDR3 DNA reads TGTGCCAGCTCTAGGAAACCAACAAACACCGGGGAGCTGTTTTTT. Encoded protein: CASSRKPTNTGELFF.

This chain uses TRBV6-5 with TRBJ1-4, with a tentative D call TRBD1 (5 bases). The length of the CDR3 is 18 residues. Trimming pared 5 bases from V and 2 bases from J, leaving 21 bases between. CDR1 MNHEY and CDR2 SVGAGI come from the germline V gene. For the CDR3, the DNA is TGTGCCAGCAGTCTACTCCAGGGATTGTGGGGCACTAATGAAAAACTGTTTTTT. It codes for CASSLLQGLWGTNEKLFF.

This clonotype was observed a few times. The genes are TRBV29-1 and TRBJ1-1; D gene uncertain. The CDR3 has 13 amino acids. CDR1 is SQVTM, CDR2 ANQGSEA, per germline. V was trimmed by 3 bases and J by 1 base, leaving 9 bases between them. This CDR3 reads CSVDNKRNTEAFF. The CDR3 DNA reads as TGCAGCGTTGATAATAAGAGGAACACTGAAGCTTTCTTT. Filled out from reference TRBV29-1 and TRBJ1-1, the complete variable domain reads SAVISQKPSRDICQRGTSLTIQCQVDSQVTMMFWYRQQPGQSLTLIATANQGSEATYESGFVIDKFPISRPNLTFSTLTVSNMSPEDSSIYLCSVDNKRNTEAFFGQGTRLTVV.

This clonotype was seen more than once but under ten times. The chain couples TRBV7-3 to TRBJ2-1; TRBD2 might be the D (5 bases). There are 14 residues in the CDR3. Per germline, CDR1 SGHTA and CDR2 FQGTGA. V was pared by 4 bases and J by 5 bases, with 12 bases between. The CDR3 loop reads CASSSQDWNNEQFF. The CDR3 region has the DNA TGTGCCAGCAGCTCCCAGGACTGGAACAATGAGCAGTTCTTC.

The chain joins TRBV20-1 to TRBJ2-1, with 7 bases aligning to TRBD2. The V gene end was trimmed by 6 bases and the J gene end by 3 bases; junction bases not matched to a gene: 11. Per germline, CDR1 DFQATT and CDR2 SNEGSKA (reference sequence). The CDR3 has 15 amino acids. CDR3: CSASKAGIRYNEQFF. CDR3 nucleotide sequence: TGCAGTGCGAGTAAAGCGGGGATACGCTACAATGAGCAGTTCTTC.

As for this clonotype: A read error may explain this, as a much larger clone is one base away. V and J are TRBV6-1 and TRBJ2-1; TRBD2 matches 10 bases. The CDR3 length is 13 residues. The V gene's germline CDR1 is MNHNS and CDR2 SASEGT. CDR3 in DNA: TGTGCCACCGGACTAGCGGAGTACACTGAGCAGTTCTTC. This gives the protein CATGLAEYTEQFF.

In this sample, this clonotype turned up many times. The chain is built from TRBV7-2 and TRBJ2-5; 10 nucleotides line up with TRBD1. V shed 5 bases, J shed 7 bases, and the junction held 10 bases outside the gene matches. Germline-derived CDR1 and CDR2 are SGHTA and FQGNSA. CDR3 length equals 15 residues. The CDR3 region has the DNA TGTGCCAGCAGCGAATTGACAGGGGGCGTAGGGACCCAGTACTTC. This codes for CASSELTGGVGTQYF.

The rearrangement links TRBV2 to TRBJ2-3; 9 bases match TRBD2. V was pared by 2 bases and J by 4 bases, with 4 bases of the junction left unmatched. The CDR3 length is 15 residues. The germline CDR1 and CDR2 sequences are SNHLY and FYNNEI. CDR3 in DNA: TGTGCCAGCAGTGAACGGGCGGGAGGGGCAGATACGCAGTATTTT. Encoded protein: CASSERAGGADTQYF.

This chain links TRBV9 with TRBJ2-2, with a tentative D call TRBD2 (7 bases). The ends were cut back, 0 bases at V and 4 bases at J, with 13 bases in the middle. Germline loops: CDR1 SGDLS, CDR2 YYNGEE. This CDR3 comprises 16 residues. CDR3 sequence: CASSVAAGEGTGELFF. The CDR3 DNA follows: TGTGCCAGCAGCGTAGCCGCAGGGGAGGGCACCGGGGAGCTGTTTTTT.

The J gene is TRBJ2-2, the V gene TRBV10-3; D is uncertain. Trimming cost V 3 bases and J 2 bases, with 7 bases left between them. Germline values: CDR1 ENHRY, CDR2 SYGVKD. This CDR3 has 14 residues. CDR3 loop: CAISDNSNTGELFF. The CDR3 DNA reads TGTGCCATCAGTGACAACTCAAACACCGGGGAGCTGTTTTTT.

In this sample, this clonotype turned up many times. J is TRBJ2-5 and V is TRBV29-1; TRBD1 agrees at 9 bases. The CDR3 has 13 amino acids. CDR1 SQVTM and CDR2 ANQGSEA come from the germline V gene. The ends lost 7 bases at V and 5 bases at J; junction bases unmatched: 8. CDR3 protein: CSARTGEWETQYF. The CDR3 DNA sequence: TGCAGCGCACGGACAGGGGAATGGGAGACCCAGTACTTC.

In this sample, this clonotype turned up a few times. The V and J genes are TRBV5-1 and TRBJ1-2; no definite D call. There are 13 residues in the CDR3. V lost 2 bases, J lost 4 bases, and 9 bases lay in between. Germline CDR1 SGHRS, CDR2 YFSETQ. The chain's CDR3 is CASSLELTYGYTF. The CDR3 DNA reads as TGCGCCAGCAGCTTAGAACTTACCTATGGCTACACCTTC. The entire variable domain, with the rest obtained from reference TRBV5-1 and TRBJ1-2, is as follows: KAGVTQTPRYLIKTRGQQVTLSCSPISGHRSVSWYQQTPGQGLQFLFEYFSETQRNKGNFPGRFSGRQFSNSRSEMNVSTLELGDSALYLCASSLELTYGYTFGSGTRLTVV.

This clonotype was picked up a small number of times. V usage is TRBV2 and J usage is TRBJ2-7; TRBD1 is a possible D gene (5 bases). Trimming pared 6 bases from V and 3 bases from J, leaving 15 bases between. The CDR3 runs to 14 residues. Germline-derived CDR1 and CDR2 are SNHLY and FYNNEI. The DNA for the CDR3 is TGTGCCAGCAGATCGTCTATACAGGTCTACGAGCAGTACTTC. Residues: CASRSSIQVYEQYF.

The rearrangement links TRBV10-3 to TRBJ2-2, with 13 bases lining up with TRBD2. Germline V gives CDR1 ENHRY, CDR2 SYGVKD. With V trimmed by 6 bases and J by 0 bases, 4 bases remained unmatched. This CDR3 is 17 amino acids long. The CDR3 here is CAISLTSGGSNTGELFF. CDR3 coding DNA: TGTGCCATCAGCTTGACTAGCGGGGGGTCGAACACCGGGGAGCTGTTTTTT.

This clonotype turned up a few times. The chain has TRBV6-2 or TRBV6-3 and TRBJ2-3; unclear D gene. There are 14 residues in the CDR3. The germline V and J ends were trimmed by 7 bases and 5 bases, with 16 bases remaining between them. CDR1 and CDR2 from the germline V gene are MNHEY and SVGEGT. This CDR3 is CASNRNGLRDTQYF. The CDR3 nucleotides are TGTGCCAGCAATCGAAATGGGTTGAGAGATACGCAGTATTTT.

This clonotype came up many times. The chain links TRBV29-1 to TRBJ1-1, with D unresolved. V lost 4 bases and J lost 0, with 6 bases in between. The germline V gene encodes CDR1 SQVTM and CDR2 ANQGSEA. CDR3 length equals 12 residues. The CDR3 DNA reads TGCAGCGTTGTACAGATGAACACTGAAGCTTTCTTT. It translates to CSVVQMNTEAFF.

The chain joins TRBV29-1 to TRBJ2-7; TRBD1 might be the D (5 bases). The CDR3 runs to 14 residues. The V gene's germline CDR1 is SQVTM and CDR2 ANQGSEA. V was trimmed by 5 bases and J by 2 bases, leaving 16 bases between them. CDR3 DNA sequence: TGCAGCGTTTCTCAGGGTCCTGCTACCTACGAGCAGTACTTC. Translated: CSVSQGPATYEQYF.

The chain carries TRBV20-1 and TRBJ2-1, with 12 bases aligning to TRBD2. The V and J ends lost 3 bases and 0 bases, in that order; junction bases with no gene match: 9. The CDR3 has 18 amino acids. CDR1 and CDR2 (germline): DFQATT, SNEGSKA (reference sequence). CDR3 protein: CSARILAGGSSSYNEQFF. The CDR3 bases are TGCAGTGCTAGGATACTAGCGGGAGGATCCAGCTCCTACAATGAGCAGTTCTTC.

V usage is TRBV19 and J usage is TRBJ2-1; TRBD2 might be the D (5 bases). Germline V gene data show CDR1 as LNHDA and CDR2 as SQIVND (reference sequence). Trimming shortened V by 0 bases and J by 14 bases, and 14 bases separated the two germline ends. The CDR3 covers 13 residues. The CDR3 reads CASSIEVGGYEFF. The CDR3 region has the DNA TGTGCCAGTAGTATAGAGGTTGGAGGATATGAGTTCTTC.

This chain links TRBV5-6 with TRBJ1-1; no clear D. CDR3 length: 14 residues. V was cut by 3 bases and J by 4 bases, with 13 bases left in between. Germline-derived CDR1 and CDR2 are SGHDT and YYEEEE. The CDR3 loop is CASSSGIKGTEAFF. As DNA, the CDR3 is TGTGCCAGCAGCTCCGGGATTAAGGGCACTGAAGCTTTCTTT.

This clonotype has a handful of counts. V gene TRBV6-2 or TRBV6-3 combines with J gene TRBJ2-2, with a tentative D call TRBD1 (6 bases). V dropped 8 bases and J dropped 4 bases, with 20 bases sitting between them. The germline V gene has CDR1 MNHEY and CDR2 SVGEGT. CDR3 length: 16 amino acids. The CDR3, as DNA: TGTGCCAGCGCGACCACCAGGACAGTGATCACCGGGGAGCTGTTTTTT. It specifies CASATTRTVITGELFF.

This clonotype appeared many times. The chain uses TRBV28 and TRBJ2-5, with D uncertain. Trimming pared 6 bases from V and 5 bases from J, leaving 25 bases between. The CDR3 is 17 residues long. CDR1 and CDR2 (germline): MDHEN, SYDVKM. CDR3 sequence reads: CASSIAVKRLDGETQYF. The CDR3 DNA reads as TGTGCCAGCAGCATAGCCGTCAAAAGATTAGATGGTGAGACCCAGTACTTC.

This clonotype was picked up a small number of times. The chain has TRBV7-9 and TRBJ2-2; either TRBD1 or TRBD2 may supply D (5 bases each). V lost 7 bases to trimming and J lost 0 bases, with 12 bases between them. The CDR3 is 15 amino acids. CDR1 and CDR2 from the germline V gene are SEHNR and FQNEAQ (reference sequence). CDR3 sequence (DNA): TGTGCCAGCACCCCCCTGGGACCGAACACCGGGGAGCTGTTTTTT. Its protein is CASTPLGPNTGELFF. Looking up the rest from reference TRBV7-9 and TRBJ2-2 gives the full variable domain: DTGVSQNPRHKITKRGQNVTFRCDPISEHNRLYWYRQTLGQGPEFLTYFQNEAQLEKSRLLSDRFSAERPKGSFSTLEIQRTEQGDSAMYLCASTPLGPNTGELFFGEGSRLTVL.

The chain is built from TRBV12-3 or TRBV12-4 and TRBJ1-1; D unresolved. Deletions cut 5 bases from V and 2 bases from J, with 12 bases between. The CDR3 covers 14 residues. CDR3 loop: CASSPLAPNTEAFF. The CDR3 DNA is TGTGCCAGCAGTCCCCTGGCACCTAACACTGAAGCTTTCTTT.